This TCR beta chain was found in a study of PD-L1 blockade in urothelial cancer. Assay: immunoSEQ multiplex PCR; the TCRdb copy retains only in-frame clones and omits some. This sample yields 15,000 to 20,000 clones, of which about nine tenths are seen a single time; under 6.5% belongs to the top ten. The CDR3 has 15 residues. In germline, CDR1 is SGHTA, CDR2 FQGNSA. The J segment lost 8 bases and the V segment lost 5 bases, leaving 8 bases of the junction unmatched. The rearrangement joins TRBV7-2 to TRBJ1-4, with 10 bases matching TRBD1. The sequence came from a man aged 50 to 60 with urothelial cancer. The starting material was PBMCs, obtained around atezolizumab (anti-PD-L1) treatment. The CDR3 here is CASSMRTGGGEKLFF. As DNA, the CDR3 is TGTGCCAGCAGCATGAGGACAGGGGGTGGGGAAAAACTGTTTTTT.